The entry below describes one T cell receptor (beta chain). Its antigen remains unknown. These data are taken from a study of T cell responses to AZD1222 COVID-19 vaccine. Study-level results: Only a handful of AZD1222 recipients were seropositive at baseline. Per reports, nearly half of all spike-specific TCRs target regions that are unmutated in variants. Spike-specific TCR breadth and depth went up after people got two AZD1222 doses. A mostly white British donor set with more females was recruited, and clonal diversity was possibly underestimated.

Measured with immunoSEQ multiplex PCR; TCRdb has only the in-frame clones, and not every one. The sample yields about 66,000 clones, 85% to 95% seen once. The V gene lost 2 bases and the J gene lost 1 base, with 5 bases spanning the gap. This CDR3 region has 12 residues. CDR1 SQVTM and CDR2 ANQGSEA come from the germline V gene. Sample: peripheral blood, taken 28 days after the second dose of the MenACWY control vaccine. The clonotype was recovered from an adult who received the MenACWY meningococcal vaccine as a control. The chain combines TRBV29-1 with TRBJ1-1; D may be TRBD1 (5 bases). The CDR3 nucleotides are TGCAGCGTTGAACAGGGGAACACTGAAGCTTTCTTT. It translates to CSVEQGNTEAFF.